These T cell receptor beta chains were read from a single sample in a study of blood T cell repertoires in COVID-19. The assay was immunoSEQ multiplex PCR, and TCRdb's table has in-frame clones only and misses some. The sample holds more than 60,000 clones; 85% to 90% are singletons and the top ten take about 5%. Sequencing was done on a sample of peripheral blood. The source of these receptors is a man aged 45 to 65 with acute or convalescent COVID-19. CDR3s include the opening cysteine and the closing phenylalanine or tryptophan. D genes are given only for firm matches. Rows give clone size only sometimes, using once, few, many, or a class for an expanded clone.

size	J	D	V	DNA	CDR3
NA	TRBJ2-1	TRBD2	TRBV3-1/TRBV3-2	TGTGCCAGCAGCCGAAGTAGCGTCGGACTAGCCTCTCGCAATGAGCAGTTCTTC	CASSRSSVGLASRNEQFF
once	TRBJ2-5	NA	TRBV2	TGTGCCAGCACGGGGACCGAGCGGGCCGGAGAGACCCAGTACTTC	CASTGTERAGETQYF
NA	TRBJ2-3	NA	TRBV27	TGTGCCAGCAGTTTATCGCCGGAGACCTCCACAGATACGCAGTATTTT	CASSLSPETSTDTQYF
NA	TRBJ1-5	TRBD1	TRBV6-2/TRBV6-3	TGTGCCAGCAGCCCATGGACAGGGAGCAATCAGCCCCAGCATTTT	CASSPWTGSNQPQHF
NA	TRBJ1-3	TRBD1	TRBV25-1	TGTGCCGGCAGTGAATGGACAGGGTCGCCCCCTGGAAACACCATATATTTT	CAGSEWTGSPPGNTIYF
NA	TRBJ2-7	NA	TRBV2	TGTGCCAGCAGTGAAGGCCCCCGAACAGGCAGCACCTACGAGCAGTACTTC	CASSEGPRTGSTYEQYF
NA	TRBJ2-5	TRBD2	TRBV7-8	TGTGCCAGCAGCCCTGGGACTAGCGGGAGACAAGAGACCCAGTACTTC	CASSPGTSGRQETQYF
once	TRBJ2-2	TRBD1	TRBV7-2	TGTGCCAGCAGACCAGGGGGCAGCGCGAACACCGGGGAGCTGTTTTTT	CASRPGGSANTGELFF
NA	TRBJ2-2	NA	TRBV6-5	TGTGCCAGCAGTTACGATTCCGGTACCGGGGAGCTGTTTTTT	CASSYDSGTGELFF
NA	TRBJ2-7	TRBD2	TRBV19	TGTGCCAGTAGTAATAGCGGGAGGAGCTCCTACGAGCAGTACTTC	CASSNSGRSSYEQYF